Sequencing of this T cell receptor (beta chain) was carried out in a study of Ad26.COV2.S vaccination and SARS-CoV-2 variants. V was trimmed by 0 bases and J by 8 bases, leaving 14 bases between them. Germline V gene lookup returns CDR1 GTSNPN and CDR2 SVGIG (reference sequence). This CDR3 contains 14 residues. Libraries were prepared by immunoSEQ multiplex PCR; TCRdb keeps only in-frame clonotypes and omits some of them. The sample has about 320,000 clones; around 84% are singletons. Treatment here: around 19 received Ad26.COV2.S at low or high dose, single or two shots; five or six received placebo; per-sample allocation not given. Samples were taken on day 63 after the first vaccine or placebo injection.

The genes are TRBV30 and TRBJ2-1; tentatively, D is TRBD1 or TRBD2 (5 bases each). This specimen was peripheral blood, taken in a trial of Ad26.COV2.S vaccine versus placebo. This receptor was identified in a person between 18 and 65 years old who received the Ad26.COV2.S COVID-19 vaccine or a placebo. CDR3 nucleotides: TGTGCCTGGAGTGTACTAGGGGCGCGCGATGAGCAGTTCTTC. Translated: CAWSVLGARDEQFF. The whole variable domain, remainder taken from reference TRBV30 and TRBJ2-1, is SQTIHQWPATLVQPVGSPLSLECTVEGTSNPNLYWYRQAAGRGLQLLFYSVGIGQISSEVPQNLSASRPQDRQFILSSKKLLLSDSGFYLCAWSVLGARDEQFFGPGTRLTVL.